This T cell receptor (beta chain) was identified in a study of T cell responses to AZD1222 COVID-19 vaccine. At the level of the study: Second-dose timings of about 4 or about 12 weeks were pooled.

Study outcomes and limitations: Baseline serology detected seropositivity in only five to seven AZD1222 recipients. Only after the peak T cell response were repertoires sampled.

Trimming took off 6 bases at V and 4 bases at J, with 15 bases between the two ends. The germline gives CDR1 LNHDA, CDR2 SQIVND (reference sequence). The CDR3 spans 14 residues. Clones were sequenced by immunoSEQ multiplex PCR, and TCRdb holds only the in-frame ones, with some missing. The data contain some 86,000 clones, around 73% of them seen just once; the ten biggest clones take up roughly 21%. This clone has only one observation. Its antigen is currently unknown. The TCR sequence derives from an adult in good health. This rearrangement joins TRBV19 to TRBJ1-2; TRBD1 might be the D (5 bases). The input for sequencing was peripheral blood, taken on day 0 of AZD1222 vaccination. The CDR3: CASRIKDSSYGYTF. CDR3 coding DNA: TGTGCCAGTAGGATTAAAGACAGCTCCTATGGCTACACCTTC.